One sample yielded the 31 T cell receptor beta chains listed below, sequenced in a study of blood T cell repertoires in COVID-19. Assay used: immunoSEQ multiplex PCR; TCRdb lists only in-frame clones, some missing. The data show about 56,000 clones, roughly 89% seen once. Specimen: peripheral blood. Receptor source: a woman aged 55-70 years with COVID-19, enrolled during active disease.

There are a few counts of this clone. The chain uses TRBV14 and TRBJ2-7, with D tentatively TRBD1 (6 bases). The length of the CDR3 is 15 residues. Trimming left V 4 bases short and J 1 base short, with 14 bases between. CDR1 SGHDN and CDR2 FVKESK come from the germline V gene. Written as DNA, the CDR3 is TGTGCCAGCAGCCGGCCAGGGGATCTATCCTACGAGCAGTACTTC. Amino acid sequence: CASSRPGDLSYEQYF.

The chain links TRBV7-8 to TRBJ2-7, with D possibly matching TRBD2 (7 bases). CDR1 is SGHVS, CDR2 FQNEAQ, per germline. The germline V and J ends were trimmed by 6 bases and 4 bases, with 16 bases remaining between them. The CDR3 has 14 residues. CDR3 nucleotide sequence: TGTGCCAGCAGTTTTCGCGGGGGCATATACGAGCAGTACTTC. This sequence encodes CASSFRGGIYEQYF.

V gene TRBV13 combines with J gene TRBJ1-6, with 8 bases lining up with TRBD1. The germline gives CDR1 PRHDT, CDR2 FYEKMQ (reference sequence). The J segment lost 12 bases and the V segment lost 0 bases, leaving 1 base of the junction unmatched. The CDR3 spans 13 residues. The CDR3 region has the DNA TGTGCCAGCAGCTTAGGACAGGGGGGACCCCTCCACTTT. Translated: CASSLGQGGPLHF.

The rearrangement joins TRBV7-9 to TRBJ2-3; D call uncertain. Trimming stripped 6 bases from V and 1 base from J, with 11 bases between. CDR1 SEHNR and CDR2 FQNEAQ come from the germline V gene (reference sequence). The CDR3 length is 14 residues. CDR3 loop: CASSSGFGTDTQYF. The CDR3 bases are TGTGCCAGCAGTTCAGGATTCGGCACAGATACGCAGTATTTT.

In DNA, the CDR3 is TGTGCCAGCAGCCCGTGGACAGACTCCACAGATACGCAGTATTTT. It codes for CASSPWTDSTDTQYF. The gene calls are TRBV5-4 and TRBJ2-3; D possibly corresponds to TRBD1 (6 bases). The V end was cut by 4 bases, the J end by 2 bases, with 14 bases between. The length of the CDR3 is 15 residues. CDR1 SGHNT and CDR2 YYREEE come from the germline V gene (reference sequence).

The chain has TRBV5-1 and TRBJ1-2; TRBD1 matches 8 bases. The J segment lost 0 bases and the V segment lost 0 bases, leaving 7 bases of the junction unmatched. The CDR3 is 17 amino acids. The germline V gene has CDR1 SGHRS and CDR2 YFSETQ. Here the CDR3 reads CASSLAAGGASNYGYTF. In DNA form, the CDR3 reads TGCGCCAGCAGCTTGGCCGCAGGGGGCGCTTCTAACTATGGCTACACCTTC.

The V and J genes are TRBV3-1 (or the pseudogene TRBV3-2) and TRBJ2-3; D not resolved. V was shortened by 0 bases and J by 3 bases, with 7 bases between the two germline ends. The germline CDR1 and CDR2 sequences are LGHDT and YNNKEL (reference sequence). This CDR3 has 14 amino acids. The CDR3 sequence is CASSQDQATDTQYF. The DNA for the CDR3 is TGTGCCAGCAGCCAAGACCAGGCGACAGATACGCAGTATTTT.

This chain connects TRBV9 to TRBJ1-1, with a tentative D call TRBD1 (5 bases). The CDR3 loop spans 18 amino acids. Germline V gives CDR1 SGDLS, CDR2 YYNGEE. Trimming pared 0 bases from V and 2 bases from J, leaving 20 bases between. This chain's CDR3 is CASSVGAGRPGANTEAFF. The CDR3, as DNA: TGTGCCAGCAGCGTAGGGGCGGGACGGCCCGGGGCTAACACTGAAGCTTTCTTT.

The V gene is TRBV10-3, the J gene TRBJ2-5, with 15 bases aligning to TRBD2. This CDR3 is built from 19 residues. Trimming at V came to 4 bases and at J to 4 bases, leaving 13 bases not matched to a gene. Germline values: CDR1 ENHRY, CDR2 SYGVKD. CDR3 sequence reads: CAISARTSGRGTGGETQYF. In nucleotides, the CDR3 is TGTGCCATCAGTGCCCGGACTAGCGGGAGGGGTACGGGAGGAGAGACCCAGTACTTC.

The V call is TRBV6-5, the J call TRBJ1-2, with a tentative D call TRBD1 (5 bases). V was cut by 2 bases and J by 4 bases, with 11 bases left in between. The CDR3 loop spans 14 amino acids. Germline assignment: CDR1 MNHEY and CDR2 SVGAGI. As DNA, the CDR3 is TGTGCCAGCAGTTACGGCAGGGCGCCCTATGGCTACACCTTC. Translation: CASSYGRAPYGYTF.

The chain joins TRBV6-4 to TRBJ2-3, with 9 bases aligning to TRBD1. The CDR3 length is 23 residues. Germline V gene data show CDR1 as MRHNA and CDR2 as SNTAGT. Unmatched junction bases numbered 29, after V lost 6 bases and J lost 1 base. The CDR3, as DNA: TGTGCCAGCAGGGACCCGGGACAGGGAAAAGAAACTATCCGAGCCCAAGGCACAGATACGCAGTATTTT. Protein product: CASRDPGQGKETIRAQGTDTQYF.

In this sample, this clone turned up once. At the DNA level, this CDR3 is encoded by other sequences in the same sample as well. This chain connects TRBV6-2 or TRBV6-3 to TRBJ2-1; 12 bases agree with TRBD2. The CDR3 contains 15 residues. Germline-derived CDR1 and CDR2 are MNHEY and SVGEGT. V was clipped by 2 bases and J by 6 bases; unmatched bases: 2. In nucleotides, the CDR3 is TGTGCCAGCAGTTACACTAGCGGGGGGCGCAATGAGCAGTTCTTC. Encoded protein: CASSYTSGGRNEQFF.

The rearrangement links TRBV6-2 or TRBV6-3 to TRBJ1-5; D call uncertain. CDR3 length: 16 residues. CDR1 is MNHEY, CDR2 SVGEGT, per germline. V lost 2 bases and J 1 base, leaving 12 bases between the germline ends. CDR3: CASSYPGERSNQPQHF. The CDR3, as DNA: TGTGCCAGCAGTTACCCTGGGGAGCGGAGCAATCAGCCCCAGCATTTT.

The CDR3 protein is CASSVDSNQPQHF. The CDR3 DNA reads TGTGCCAGCAGCGTGGACAGTAATCAGCCCCAGCATTTT. The chain employs TRBV5-5 and TRBJ1-5; the D gene is possibly TRBD1 (6 bases). Germline loops: CDR1 SGHKS, CDR2 YYEKEE (reference sequence). Between the trimmed V and J ends, which lost 4 bases and 4 bases, there was a span of 9 bases. This CDR3 has 13 residues.

The DNA for the CDR3 is TGTGCCAGCAGTTTATACAGGGCGGGCTACACCTTC. As protein: CASSLYRAGYTF. The chain links TRBV12-3 or TRBV12-4 to TRBJ1-2; D is possibly TRBD1 (6 bases). The CDR3 is made up of 12 amino acids. Deletions cut 2 bases from V and 8 bases from J, with 9 bases between.

The V gene is TRBV6-5, the J gene TRBJ2-5, with TRBD2 matching 8 bases. Germline loops: CDR1 MNHEY, CDR2 SVGAGI. The CDR3 consists of 15 residues. V lost 5 bases, J lost 4 bases, and 9 bases stayed unmatched. CDR3 protein: CASSTYRGLGETQYF. The CDR3 region has the DNA TGTGCCAGCAGTACCTACCGGGGACTAGGAGAGACCCAGTACTTC.

The V call is TRBV6-1, the J call TRBJ2-5; TRBD1 aligns across 10 bases. The CDR3 contains 15 residues. V was clipped by 2 bases and J by 5 bases; unmatched bases: 5. Germline V CDR1 and CDR2: MNHNS, SASEGT. The CDR3 protein is CASSEIWTGGETQYF. In nucleotides, the CDR3 is TGTGCCAGCAGTGAAATCTGGACAGGGGGTGAGACCCAGTACTTC.

This clone was seen just once. The rearrangement joins TRBV7-9 to TRBJ2-7; weak D call: TRBD2 (5 bases). CDR1 SEHNR and CDR2 FQNEAQ come from the germline V gene (reference sequence). The V end lost 1 base, the J end lost 6 bases, and 10 bases lay between the germline ends. This CDR3 is 13 amino acids long. In nucleotides, the CDR3 is TGTGCCAGCAGCTTAGATTATGGAGGCGAGCAGTACTTC. Residues: CASSLDYGGEQYF.

Regarding this clone: This sample also contains other DNA sequences that code for the same CDR3. This chain connects TRBV28 to TRBJ1-5; TRBD1 might be the D (5 bases). The germline gives CDR1 MDHEN, CDR2 SYDVKM. The CDR3 sequence is 13 residues long. V lost 5 bases and J 4 bases, leaving 9 bases between the germline ends. CDR3 sequence (DNA): TGTGCCAGCAGTCCGCCAGGGAATCAGCCCCAGCATTTT. As protein: CASSPPGNQPQHF.

J is TRBJ2-4 and V is TRBV11-2; TRBD1 aligns across 8 bases. The V segment lost 7 bases and the J segment 9 bases; nucleotides outside the gene matches: 5. Per the germline V gene, CDR1 is SGHAT and CDR2 is FQNNGV. CDR3 size: 12 residues. CDR3 protein: CASTQGAGIQYF. CDR3 coding DNA: TGTGCCAGCACTCAGGGGGCGGGCATTCAGTACTTC.

The count of this clone is one. The V call is TRBV5-1, the J call TRBJ2-7; D call uncertain. The CDR3 extends over 13 amino acids. Germline V CDR1 and CDR2: SGHRS, YFSETQ. V shed 4 bases and J shed 2 bases, with 10 bases lying between them. CDR3 in amino acids: CASSRDGAYEQYF. In DNA form, the CDR3 reads TGCGCCAGCAGCAGAGACGGAGCCTACGAGCAGTACTTC.

The chain employs TRBV2 and TRBJ2-2; the D gene is possibly TRBD1 (5 bases). Between the trimmed V and J ends, which lost 8 bases and 1 base, there was a span of 8 bases. Germline V gene data show CDR1 as SNHLY and CDR2 as FYNNEI. This CDR3 is 13 amino acids long. The CDR3: CASEDKNTGELFF. The CDR3, as DNA: TGTGCCAGCGAGGACAAGAACACCGGGGAGCTGTTTTTT.

This clone was found a few times. The V and J genes are TRBV6-5 and TRBJ2-7, with 9 positions matching TRBD1. J lost 3 bases, V lost 2 bases, and 5 bases had no gene match. This CDR3 comprises 15 residues. CDR1 is MNHEY, CDR2 SVGAGI, per germline. The CDR3 loop reads CASSYAGQGYYEQYF. The CDR3 coding sequence is TGTGCCAGCAGTTACGCAGGACAGGGGTACTACGAGCAGTACTTC.

The chain is built from TRBV3-1 (or the pseudogene TRBV3-2) and TRBJ2-3; D is perhaps TRBD2 (5 bases). Germline-derived CDR1 and CDR2 are LGHDT and YNNKEL (reference sequence). The CDR3 is made up of 14 amino acids. V dropped 4 bases and J dropped 6 bases, with 14 bases sitting between them. CDR3 residues: CASSPSGVYDTQYF. Here the CDR3 DNA reads TGTGCCAGCAGCCCGTCCGGGGTTTACGATACGCAGTATTTT.

The chain joins TRBV7-9 to TRBJ1-5, with TRBD1 matching over 10 bases. CDR1 and CDR2 (germline): SEHNR, FQNEAQ (reference sequence). The ends lost 5 bases at V and 1 base at J; junction bases unmatched: 5. The CDR3 loop spans 16 amino acids. In nucleotides, the CDR3 is TGTGCCAGCAGCCGAGGGGACAGGGGAAGCAATCAGCCCCAGCATTTT. This gives the protein CASSRGDRGSNQPQHF. Full variable domain (missing parts from reference TRBV7-9 and TRBJ1-5): DTGVSQNPRHKITKRGQNVTFRCDPISEHNRLYWYRQTLGQGPEFLTYFQNEAQLEKSRLLSDRFSAERPKGSFSTLEIQRTEQGDSAMYLCASSRGDRGSNQPQHFGDGTRLSIL.

V gene TRBV10-3 combines with J gene TRBJ1-5; possibly TRBD1 for D (6 bases). Germline V gives CDR1 ENHRY, CDR2 SYGVKD. Trimming left V 6 bases short and J 5 bases short, with 11 bases between. The CDR3 is 13 amino acids. CDR3 sequence reads: CAISRDIYQPQHF. CDR3 in DNA: TGTGCCATCAGCCGGGACATCTATCAGCCCCAGCATTTT.

V usage is TRBV9 and J usage is TRBJ2-7, with D possibly being TRBD2 (6 bases). Germline CDR1 is SGDLS and CDR2 is YYNGEE. V shed 0 bases and J shed 3 bases, with 13 bases lying between them. This CDR3 has 15 amino acids. The CDR3 sequence: CASSVGSSGNYEQYF. Here the CDR3 DNA reads TGTGCCAGCAGCGTAGGTAGTAGCGGCAACTACGAGCAGTACTTC. The whole variable domain, remainder taken from reference TRBV9 and TRBJ2-7, is DSGVTQTPKHLITATGQRVTLRCSPRSGDLSVYWYQQSLDQGLQFLIQYYNGEERAKGNILERFSAQQFPDLHSELNLSSLELGDSALYFCASSVGSSGNYEQYFGPGTRLTVT.

This sequence joins TRBV6-7 and TRBJ1-5; D is perhaps TRBD1 (6 bases). TRBV6-7 has ORF status, its function being uncertain. The CDR3 loop spans 19 amino acids. The V gene lost 7 bases and the J gene lost 4 bases, with 29 bases spanning the gap. The CDR3 loop reads CASIQFSQGPGGRNQPQHF. DNA for the CDR3: TGTGCCAGCATCCAATTTTCACAGGGACCCGGGGGGCGGAATCAGCCCCAGCATTTT.

The DNA of the CDR3 is TGTGCCAGCAGTTACGGCCAGGGCCTCAATTATGGCTACACCTTC. Amino acids: CASSYGQGLNYGYTF. V gene TRBV6-5 combines with J gene TRBJ1-2; D might be TRBD1 (5 bases). Germline CDR1 and CDR2: MNHEY and SVGAGI. The CDR3 covers 15 residues. V gave up 2 bases and J gave up 5 bases, with 15 bases separating them.

This rearrangement joins TRBV5-8 to TRBJ1-6; 8 bases map to TRBD1. Germline V gives CDR1 SGHTS, CDR2 YDEGEE. The junction had 4 bases not matched to a gene; V was cut back by 2 bases and J by 0 bases. The CDR3 runs 17 residues. The CDR3 loop reads CASSLRDRSSYNSPLHF. The DNA for the CDR3 is TGTGCCAGCAGCTTACGGGACAGGAGCTCCTATAATTCACCCCTCCACTTT.

The genes are TRBV19 and TRBJ2-6; D gene uncertain. The germline V gene encodes CDR1 LNHDA and CDR2 SQIVND (reference sequence). Trimming removed 6 bases at V and 0 bases at J, with 15 bases between. The length of the CDR3 is 17 residues. CDR3 protein: CASRSVGGISGANVLTF. The DNA of the CDR3 is TGTGCCAGTAGATCGGTCGGCGGTATCTCTGGGGCCAACGTCCTGACTTTC.